Included here is one T cell receptor (beta chain) sequence, with context. Antigen unknown. The entry originates in a study of OX40 agonist ivuxolimab in advanced cancers. Profiling relied on immunoSEQ multiplex PCR, and the TCRdb table lists in-frame clones only, not all of them. The data contain about 13,000 clones, approximately 84% of them seen just once; the ten biggest clones take up 24%. Regarding the study as a whole: Both CD4+ and CD8+ T cell populations in blood had undergone clonal expansion by week 6 at 0.1 to 3.0 mg/kg.

This receptor was identified in an adult with an advanced solid tumor such as melanoma, head and neck, liver or kidney cancer. This specimen consisted of CD4+ or CD8+ T cells sorted from blood, obtained in a trial of the OX40 agonist ivuxolimab.

Here the CDR3 reads CASSETGQAWSPLHF. CDR3 DNA sequence: TGTGCCAGCAGTGAAACCGGACAGGCTTGGTCGCCCCTCCACTTT. This chain joins TRBV25-1 and TRBJ1-6, with 7 nucleotides matching TRBD1. The CDR3 totals 15 residues. Germline CDR1 reads MGHDK; CDR2 reads SYGVNS. Trimming at V came to 2 bases and at J to 13 bases, leaving 11 bases not matched to a gene.